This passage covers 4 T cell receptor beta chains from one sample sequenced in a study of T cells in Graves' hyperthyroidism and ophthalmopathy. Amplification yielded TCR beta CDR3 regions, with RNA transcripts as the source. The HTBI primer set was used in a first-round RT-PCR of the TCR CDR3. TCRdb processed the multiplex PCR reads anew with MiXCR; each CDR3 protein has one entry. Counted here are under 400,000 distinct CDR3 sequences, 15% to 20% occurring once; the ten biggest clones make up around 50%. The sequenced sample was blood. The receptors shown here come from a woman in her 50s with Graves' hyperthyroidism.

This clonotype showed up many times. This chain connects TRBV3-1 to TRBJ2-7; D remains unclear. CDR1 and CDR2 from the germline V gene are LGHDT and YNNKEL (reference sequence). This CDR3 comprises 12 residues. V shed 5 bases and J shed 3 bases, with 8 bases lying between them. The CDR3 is CASSAWGYEQYF. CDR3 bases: TGTGCCAGCAGCGCATGGGGCTACGAGCAGTACTTC.

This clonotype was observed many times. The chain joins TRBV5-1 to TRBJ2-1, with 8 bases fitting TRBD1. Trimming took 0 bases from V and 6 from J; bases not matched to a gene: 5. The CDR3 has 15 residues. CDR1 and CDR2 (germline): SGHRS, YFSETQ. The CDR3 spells CASSLGQGFGNEQFF. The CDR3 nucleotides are TGCGCCAGCAGCTTGGGACAGGGGTTTGGCAATGAGCAGTTCTTC.

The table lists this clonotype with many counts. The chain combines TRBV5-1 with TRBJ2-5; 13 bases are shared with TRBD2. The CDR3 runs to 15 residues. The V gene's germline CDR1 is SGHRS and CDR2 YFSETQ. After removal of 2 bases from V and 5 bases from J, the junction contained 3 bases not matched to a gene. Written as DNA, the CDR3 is TGCGCCAGCAGCTTCGGGACTAGCGGGATGGAGACCCAGTACTTC. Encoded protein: CASSFGTSGMETQYF.

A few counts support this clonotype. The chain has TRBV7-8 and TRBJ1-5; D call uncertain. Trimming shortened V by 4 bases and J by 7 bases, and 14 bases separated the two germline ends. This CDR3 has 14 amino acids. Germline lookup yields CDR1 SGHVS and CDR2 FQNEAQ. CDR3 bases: TGTGCCAGCAGCTCCGCACCTGACACCCAGCCCCAGCATTTT. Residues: CASSSAPDTQPQHF.